Below are 25 T cell receptor beta chains sequenced from a single sample in a study of cytomegalovirus exposure and HLA in healthy donors. Amplification used 60 Vbeta primers and 13 Jbeta primers. Sequenced by immunoSEQ multiplex PCR; TCRdb stores in-frame clones only, minus some. The table shows 100,000 to 150,000 clones, with 72% occurring only once. The source material was PBMCs. The origin of the receptors is a man aged 30 to 39 in good health and CMV-seronegative.

The chain combines TRBV6-1 with TRBJ1-1; D unresolved. From germline, CDR1 is MNHNS and CDR2 SASEGT. This CDR3 spans 11 amino acids. Trimming took 4 bases from V and 5 from J, leaving 5 bases between them. The CDR3, as DNA: TGTGCCAGCAGTGGCGGAACTGAAGCTTTCTTT. Translation: CASSGGTEAFF.

J is TRBJ1-1 and V is TRBV4-1, with D unresolved. The V end was cut by 0 bases, the J end by 4 bases, with 12 bases between. There are 15 residues in the CDR3. CDR1 and CDR2 from the germline V gene are MGHRA and YSYEKL. The CDR3 spells CASSQEPVAATEAFF. As DNA, the CDR3 is TGCGCCAGCAGCCAAGAACCAGTGGCTGCCACTGAAGCTTTCTTT.

The V gene is TRBV5-6, the J gene TRBJ2-7; 7 nucleotides agree with TRBD1. The germline gives CDR1 SGHDT, CDR2 YYEEEE. With V trimmed by 2 bases and J by 2 bases, 4 bases remained unmatched. The CDR3 sequence is 14 residues long. The CDR3 sequence: CASSFRDSPYEQYF. The DNA for the CDR3 is TGTGCCAGCAGCTTCCGGGACAGCCCCTACGAGCAGTACTTC.

The rearrangement links TRBV6-1 to TRBJ1-2; 7 nucleotides agree with TRBD1. Trimming took 6 bases from V and 3 from J; bases not matched to a gene: 4. The CDR3 consists of 13 residues. The V gene's germline CDR1 is MNHNS and CDR2 SASEGT. CDR3 in DNA: TGTGCCAGCAGAGTTGGGACAGACTATGGCTACACCTTC. The encoded protein is CASRVGTDYGYTF.

This sequence joins TRBV6-5 and TRBJ2-7; 13 nucleotides align to TRBD2. V was pared by 6 bases and J by 3 bases, with 5 bases of the junction left unmatched. There are 15 residues in the CDR3. From germline, CDR1 is MNHEY and CDR2 SVGAGI. The CDR3: CASSPLAGGVYEQYF. The CDR3 DNA sequence: TGTGCCAGCAGCCCACTAGCGGGGGGGGTCTACGAGCAGTACTTC.

The chain combines TRBV7-2 with TRBJ1-1; no clear D gene. This CDR3 contains 10 residues. V shed 3 bases and J shed 11 bases, with 7 bases lying between them. The germline gives CDR1 SGHTA, CDR2 FQGNSA. The DNA of the CDR3 is TGTGCCAGCAGCTTTTTCGAGGCTTTCTTT. Translated: CASSFFEAFF. The full variable domain, rest sourced from reference TRBV7-2 and TRBJ1-1, is GAGVSQSPSNKVTEKGKDVELRCDPISGHTALYWYRQSLGQGLEFLIYFQGNSAPDKSGLPSDRFSAERTGGSVSTLTIQRTQQEDSAVYLCASSFFEAFFGQGTRLTVV.

The sample holds one count of this clone. The genes are TRBV19 and TRBJ1-1; D is unclear. The CDR3 covers 15 residues. V was pared by 5 bases and J by 0 bases, with 13 bases between. Germline assignment: CDR1 LNHDA and CDR2 SQIVND (reference sequence). The CDR3 region has the DNA TGTGCCAGTAGTGATGGGAGGTCGGTGAACACTGAAGCTTTCTTT. Amino acids: CASSDGRSVNTEAFF.

The V call is TRBV7-9, the J call TRBJ2-1; 11 nucleotides match TRBD2. Germline V gene lookup returns CDR1 SEHNR and CDR2 FQNEAQ (reference sequence). The CDR3 runs to 15 residues. V lost 5 bases to trimming and J lost 9 bases; unmatched junction nucleotides: 9. The DNA for the CDR3 is TGTGCCAGCAGCCGACTAGCGGGGACGTTGGGTGAGCAGTTCTTC. Protein sequence: CASSRLAGTLGEQFF. Full variable domain (remainder filled in from reference TRBV7-9 and TRBJ2-1): DTGVSQNPRHKITKRGQNVTFRCDPISEHNRLYWYRQTLGQGPEFLTYFQNEAQLEKSRLLSDRFSAERPKGSFSTLEIQRTEQGDSAMYLCASSRLAGTLGEQFFGPGTRLTVL.

CDR3 bases: TGTGCCAGCAGTTTCCTGACAAGTTCCTACGAGCAGTACTTC. This translates into CASSFLTSSYEQYF. This chain links TRBV28 with TRBJ2-7; D is ambiguous. This CDR3 region has 14 residues. V gave up 3 bases and J gave up 1 base, with 10 bases separating them. The germline V gene has CDR1 MDHEN and CDR2 SYDVKM.

V and J are TRBV2 and TRBJ1-2, with D unresolved. The CDR3 contains 15 residues. Germline loops: CDR1 SNHLY, CDR2 FYNNEI. Trimming cost V 4 bases and J 2 bases, with 14 bases left between them. In nucleotides, the CDR3 is TGTGCCAGCAGTGGAGTCCCTCGAGGCAACTATGGCTACACCTTC. It is translated as CASSGVPRGNYGYTF. Together with reference TRBV2 and TRBJ1-2, the CDR3 gives the full variable domain: EPEVTQTPSHQVTQMGQEVILRCVPISNHLYFYWYRQILGQKVEFLVSFYNNEISEKSEIFDDQFSVERPDGSNFTLKIRSTKLEDSAMYFCASSGVPRGNYGYTFGSGTRLTVV.

This clone was detected only a few times. This chain links TRBV7-8 with TRBJ2-7; D perhaps matches TRBD2 (5 bases). This CDR3 contains 15 residues. CDR1 and CDR2 from the germline V gene are SGHVS and FQNEAQ. V dropped 5 bases and J dropped 0 bases, with 14 bases sitting between them. The CDR3 protein is CASSLFGDSSYEQYF. CDR3 coding DNA: TGTGCCAGCAGCCTCTTCGGGGATAGCTCCTACGAGCAGTACTTC. The variable domain in full, with the rest retrieved from reference TRBV7-8 and TRBJ2-7, is GAGVSQSPRYKVAKRGQDVALRCDPISGHVSLFWYQQALGQGPEFLTYFQNEAQLDKSGLPSDRFFAERPEGSVSTLKIQRTQQEDSAVYLCASSLFGDSSYEQYFGPGTRLTVT.

The rearrangement links TRBV5-4 to TRBJ1-6; no firm D call. Germline CDR1 is SGHNT and CDR2 is YYREEE (reference sequence). This CDR3 has 11 amino acids. V dropped 4 bases and J dropped 15 bases, with 11 bases sitting between them. As DNA, the CDR3 is TGTGCCAGCAGCCGTGGTAGCGACCTCCACTTT. Protein: CASSRGSDLHF.

V gene TRBV5-6 combines with J gene TRBJ1-1; the match to TRBD1 covers 9 bases. CDR1 and CDR2 (germline): SGHDT, YYEEEE. This CDR3 has 14 amino acids. Trimming at V came to 3 bases and at J to 5 bases, leaving 5 bases not matched to a gene. CDR3 nucleotide sequence: TGTGCCAGCAGCTGGGGGACAGGGAGGACTGAAGCTTTCTTT. This codes for CASSWGTGRTEAFF. Full variable domain (remainder filled in from reference TRBV5-6 and TRBJ1-1): DAGVTQSPTHLIKTRGQQVTLRCSPKSGHDTVSWYQQALGQGPQFIFQYYEEEERQRGNFPDRFSGHQFPNYSSELNVNALLLGDSALYLCASSWGTGRTEAFFGQGTRLTVV.

The CDR3 reads CASSLGSGVIDTQYF. CDR3 bases: TGCGCCAGCAGCTTGGGTTCAGGTGTGATAGATACGCAGTATTTT. The rearrangement uses TRBV5-1 and TRBJ2-3; D is undetermined. The V and J ends lost 0 bases and 5 bases respectively, with 13 bases between them. CDR1 is SGHRS, CDR2 YFSETQ, per germline. The CDR3 spans 15 residues.

V usage is TRBV6-1 and J usage is TRBJ1-4; D is uncertain. The V gene's germline CDR1 is MNHNS and CDR2 SASEGT. Trimming shortened V by 1 base and J by 7 bases, and 19 bases separated the two germline ends. There are 17 residues in the CDR3. Here the CDR3 reads CASSEDRGFWAGEKLFF. CDR3 DNA: TGTGCCAGCAGTGAAGATCGTGGTTTCTGGGCGGGTGAAAAACTGTTTTTT.

With regard to this clone: The same CDR3 is also encoded by other DNA sequences in this sample. The rearrangement uses TRBV2 and TRBJ2-6; TRBD1 agrees at 8 bases. The V gene end was trimmed by 4 bases and the J gene end by 2 bases; junction bases not matched to a gene: 7. The CDR3 has 17 residues. Per the germline V gene, CDR1 is SNHLY and CDR2 is FYNNEI. CDR3 coding DNA: TGTGCCAGCAGTGCTCTAGGACAGGGAACTGGGGCCAACGTCCTGACTTTC. Encoded protein: CASSALGQGTGANVLTF.

The CDR3 here is CASSQSEHLKAGNQPQHF. DNA of the CDR3: TGTGCCAGCAGCCAATCCGAACACCTAAAAGCGGGCAATCAGCCCCAGCATTTT. J is TRBJ1-5 and V is TRBV14; unclear D gene. This CDR3 is 18 amino acids long. Germline CDR1 is SGHDN and CDR2 is FVKESK. Trimming shortened V by 2 bases and J by 2 bases, and 19 bases separated the two germline ends.

This chain uses TRBV4-3 with TRBJ2-7, with TRBD1 matching 7 bases. The CDR3 contains 15 residues. The V segment lost 0 bases and the J segment 3 bases; nucleotides outside the gene matches: 5. Germline V lookup: CDR1 LGHNA, CDR2 YSLEER. The CDR3 loop reads CASSQDRDSHYEQYF. In DNA, the CDR3 is TGCGCCAGCAGCCAAGACAGGGACAGCCACTACGAGCAGTACTTC.

This clone has only one observation. V gene TRBV2 combines with J gene TRBJ1-3, with 7 nucleotides matching TRBD1. The CDR3 runs 14 residues. The germline CDR1 and CDR2 sequences are SNHLY and FYNNEI. The J segment lost 2 bases and the V segment lost 7 bases, leaving 5 bases of the junction unmatched. The chain's CDR3 is CASTSGTAGNTIYF. The CDR3 DNA is TGTGCCAGCACCTCCGGGACAGCTGGAAACACCATATATTTT.

The chain carries TRBV6-1 and TRBJ2-1, with D possibly matching TRBD2 (6 bases). The germline V gene has CDR1 MNHNS and CDR2 SASEGT. The CDR3 sequence is 14 residues long. Trimming stripped 5 bases from V and 2 bases from J, with 10 bases between. The CDR3 reads CASSLRLAYNEQFF. In nucleotides, the CDR3 is TGTGCCAGCAGTTTACGACTAGCCTACAATGAGCAGTTCTTC.

The chain has TRBV16 and TRBJ1-1, with TRBD1 as a possible D gene (6 bases). The germline CDR1 and CDR2 sequences are KGHSY and FQNENV. V gave up 4 bases and J gave up 4 bases, with 22 bases separating them. The length of the CDR3 is 17 residues. The CDR3 DNA sequence: TGTGCCAGCAGCCTTCAGCACCTCAGCAGGGGTGTCACTGAAGCTTTCTTT. Its translation is CASSLQHLSRGVTEAFF.

The CDR3 here is CSVEPLGLATDTQYF. DNA of the CDR3: TGCAGCGTTGAACCCCTCGGACTAGCAACAGATACGCAGTATTTT. The chain couples TRBV29-1 to TRBJ2-3; 8 bases agree with TRBD2. This CDR3 has 15 residues. The trim removed 2 bases at V and 3 bases at J, leaving 7 bases unmatched. Germline V gives CDR1 SQVTM, CDR2 ANQGSEA.

J is TRBJ1-2 and V is TRBV28, with D hard to call. Germline CDR1 and CDR2: MDHEN and SYDVKM. The CDR3 runs to 16 residues. V dropped 4 bases and J dropped 3 bases, with 18 bases sitting between them. The CDR3 sequence: CASSSRQTVFDYGYTF. The CDR3 DNA follows: TGTGCCAGCAGTTCCCGGCAGACTGTTTTTGACTATGGCTACACCTTC.

The V call is TRBV27, the J call TRBJ1-5; D gene unclear. The V end lost 5 bases, the J end lost 6 bases, and 11 bases lay between the germline ends. In germline, CDR1 is MNHEY, CDR2 SMNVEV (reference sequence). The CDR3 is made up of 13 amino acids. CDR3 loop: CASSRGIGQPQHF. DNA for the CDR3: TGTGCCAGCAGTCGCGGCATTGGTCAGCCCCAGCATTTT.

The rearrangement uses TRBV11-2 and TRBJ2-5, with D possibly being TRBD2 (5 bases). V lost 1 base, J lost 5 bases, and 14 bases lay in between. Germline CDR1 SGHAT, CDR2 FQNNGV. The CDR3 spans 15 residues. This chain's CDR3 is CASSLGAGMLETQYF. The CDR3 DNA is TGTGCCAGCAGCTTAGGCGCCGGGATGTTGGAGACCCAGTACTTC.